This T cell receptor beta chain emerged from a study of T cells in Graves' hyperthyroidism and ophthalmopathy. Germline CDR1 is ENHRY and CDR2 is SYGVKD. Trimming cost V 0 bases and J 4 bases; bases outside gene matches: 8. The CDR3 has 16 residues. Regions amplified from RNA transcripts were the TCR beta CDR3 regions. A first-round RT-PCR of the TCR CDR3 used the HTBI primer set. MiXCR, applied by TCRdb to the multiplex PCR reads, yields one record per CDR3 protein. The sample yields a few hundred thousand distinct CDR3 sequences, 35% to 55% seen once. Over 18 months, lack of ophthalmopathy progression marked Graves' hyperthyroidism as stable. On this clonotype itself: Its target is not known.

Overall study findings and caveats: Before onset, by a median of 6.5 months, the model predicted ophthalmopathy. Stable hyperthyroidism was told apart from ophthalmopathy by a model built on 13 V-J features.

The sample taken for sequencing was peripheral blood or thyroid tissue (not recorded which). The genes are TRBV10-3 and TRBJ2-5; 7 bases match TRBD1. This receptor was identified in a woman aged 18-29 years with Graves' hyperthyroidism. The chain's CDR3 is CAISESETGSRETQYF. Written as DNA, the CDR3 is TGTGCCATCAGTGAGTCGGAGACAGGGAGTAGAGAGACCCAGTACTTC.